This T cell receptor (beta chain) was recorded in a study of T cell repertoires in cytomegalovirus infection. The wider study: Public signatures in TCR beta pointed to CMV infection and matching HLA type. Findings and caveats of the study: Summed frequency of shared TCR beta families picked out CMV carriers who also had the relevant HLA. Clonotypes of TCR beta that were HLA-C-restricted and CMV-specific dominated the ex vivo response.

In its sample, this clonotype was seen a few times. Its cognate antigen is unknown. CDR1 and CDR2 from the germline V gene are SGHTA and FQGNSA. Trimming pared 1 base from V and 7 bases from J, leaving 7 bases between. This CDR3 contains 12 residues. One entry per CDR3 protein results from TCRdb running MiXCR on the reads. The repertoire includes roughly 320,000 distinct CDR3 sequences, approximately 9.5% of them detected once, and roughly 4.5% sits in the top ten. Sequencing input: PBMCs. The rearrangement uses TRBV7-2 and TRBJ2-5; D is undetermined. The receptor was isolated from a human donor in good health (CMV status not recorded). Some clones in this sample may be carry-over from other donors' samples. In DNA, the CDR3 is TGTGCCAGCAGCTTAGGACCGGGGACCCAGTACTTC. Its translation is CASSLGPGTQYF.